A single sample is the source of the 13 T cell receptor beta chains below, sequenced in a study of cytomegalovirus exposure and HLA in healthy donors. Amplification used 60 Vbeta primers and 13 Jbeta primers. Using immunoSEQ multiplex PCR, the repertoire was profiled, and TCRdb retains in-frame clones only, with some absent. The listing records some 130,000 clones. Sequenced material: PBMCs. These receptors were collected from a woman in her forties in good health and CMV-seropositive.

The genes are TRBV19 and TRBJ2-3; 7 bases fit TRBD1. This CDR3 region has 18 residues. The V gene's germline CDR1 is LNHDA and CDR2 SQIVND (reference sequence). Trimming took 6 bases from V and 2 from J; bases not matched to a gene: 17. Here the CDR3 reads CASSSRPTGTDPTDTQYF. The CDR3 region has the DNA TGTGCCAGTAGCTCGCGCCCGACCGGGACAGATCCCACAGATACGCAGTATTTT. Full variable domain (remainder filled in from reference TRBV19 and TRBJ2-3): DGGITQSPKYLFRKEGQNVTLSCEQNLNHDAMYWYRQDPGQGLRLIYYSQIVNDFQKGDIAEGYSVSREKKESFPLTVTSAQKNPTAFYLCASSSRPTGTDPTDTQYFGPGTRLTVL.

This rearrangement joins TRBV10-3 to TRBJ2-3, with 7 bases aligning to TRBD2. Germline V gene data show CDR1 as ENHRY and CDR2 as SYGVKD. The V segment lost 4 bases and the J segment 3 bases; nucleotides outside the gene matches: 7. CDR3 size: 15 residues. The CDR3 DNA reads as TGTGCCATCAGTGGAGTGCGGGAGCGGACAGATACGCAGTATTTT. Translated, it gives CAISGVRERTDTQYF.

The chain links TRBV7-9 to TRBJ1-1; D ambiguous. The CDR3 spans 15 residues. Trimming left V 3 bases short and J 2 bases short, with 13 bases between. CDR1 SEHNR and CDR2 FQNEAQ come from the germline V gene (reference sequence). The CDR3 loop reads CASSLGQALNTEAFF. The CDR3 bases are TGTGCCAGCAGCTTGGGTCAGGCCTTAAACACTGAAGCTTTCTTT.

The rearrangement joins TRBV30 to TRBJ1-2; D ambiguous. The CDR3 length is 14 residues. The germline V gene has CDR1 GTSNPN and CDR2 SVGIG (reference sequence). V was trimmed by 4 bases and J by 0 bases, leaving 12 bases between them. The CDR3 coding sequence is TGTGCCTGGACCCCAGGAGGATCTAACTATGGCTACACCTTC. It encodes CAWTPGGSNYGYTF.

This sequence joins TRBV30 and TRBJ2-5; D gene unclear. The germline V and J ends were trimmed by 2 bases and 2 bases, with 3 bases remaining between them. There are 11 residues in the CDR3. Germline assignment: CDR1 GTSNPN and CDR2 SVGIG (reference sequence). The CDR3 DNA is TGTGCCTGGAGTACTCAAGAGACCCAGTACTTC. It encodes CAWSTQETQYF.

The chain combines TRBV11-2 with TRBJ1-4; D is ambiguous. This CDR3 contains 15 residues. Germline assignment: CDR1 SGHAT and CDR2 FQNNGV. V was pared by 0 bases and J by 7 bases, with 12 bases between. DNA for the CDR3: TGTGCCAGCAGCTTAGATCCAGGTCGGGGTGAAAAACTGTTTTTT. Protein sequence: CASSLDPGRGEKLFF. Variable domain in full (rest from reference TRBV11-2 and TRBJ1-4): EAGVAQSPRYKIIEKRQSVAFWCNPISGHATLYWYQQILGQGPKLLIQFQNNGVVDDSQLPKDRFSAERLKGVDSTLKIQPAKLEDSAVYLCASSLDPGRGEKLFFGSGTQLSVL.

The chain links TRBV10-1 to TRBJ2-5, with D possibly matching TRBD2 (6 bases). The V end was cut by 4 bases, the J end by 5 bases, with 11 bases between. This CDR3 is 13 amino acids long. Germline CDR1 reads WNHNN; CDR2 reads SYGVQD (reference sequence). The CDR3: CASSVGLSETQYF. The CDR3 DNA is TGCGCCAGCAGTGTGGGACTTTCGGAGACCCAGTACTTC.

The CDR3 DNA reads TGTGCCACCAGCGGGGACAGGGGCGCGAATCAGCCCCAGCATTTT. Its translation: CATSGDRGANQPQHF. V usage is TRBV15 and J usage is TRBJ1-5; 10 nucleotides match TRBD1. The CDR3 consists of 15 residues. Trimming at V came to 5 bases and at J to 4 bases, leaving 5 bases not matched to a gene. Germline loops: CDR1 LNHNV, CDR2 YYDKDF (reference sequence).

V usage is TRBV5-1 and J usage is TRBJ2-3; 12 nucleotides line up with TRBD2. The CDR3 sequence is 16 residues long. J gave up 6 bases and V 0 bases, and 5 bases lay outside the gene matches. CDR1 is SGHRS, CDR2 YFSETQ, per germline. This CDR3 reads CASSLEGLAGPDTQYF. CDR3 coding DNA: TGCGCCAGCAGCTTGGAGGGACTAGCGGGTCCCGATACGCAGTATTTT.

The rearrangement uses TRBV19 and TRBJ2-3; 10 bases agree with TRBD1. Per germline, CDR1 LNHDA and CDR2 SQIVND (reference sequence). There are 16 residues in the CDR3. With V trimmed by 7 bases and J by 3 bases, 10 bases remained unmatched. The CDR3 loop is CASTRGGQGWTDTQYF. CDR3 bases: TGTGCCAGTACTCGTGGGGGACAGGGGTGGACAGATACGCAGTATTTT. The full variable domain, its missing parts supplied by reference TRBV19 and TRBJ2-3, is DGGITQSPKYLFRKEGQNVTLSCEQNLNHDAMYWYRQDPGQGLRLIYYSQIVNDFQKGDIAEGYSVSREKKESFPLTVTSAQKNPTAFYLCASTRGGQGWTDTQYFGPGTRLTVL.

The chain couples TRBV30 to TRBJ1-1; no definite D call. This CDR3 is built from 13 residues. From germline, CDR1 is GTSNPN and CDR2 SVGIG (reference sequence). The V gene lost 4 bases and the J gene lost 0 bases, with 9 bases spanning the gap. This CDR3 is CAWTKSLNTEAFF. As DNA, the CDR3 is TGTGCCTGGACCAAATCCCTGAACACTGAAGCTTTCTTT.

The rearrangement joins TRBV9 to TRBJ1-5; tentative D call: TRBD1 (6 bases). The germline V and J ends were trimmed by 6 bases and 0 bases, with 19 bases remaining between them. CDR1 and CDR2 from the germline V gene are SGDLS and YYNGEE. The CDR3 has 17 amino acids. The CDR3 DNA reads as TGTGCCAGCACCCCTACAGGGCGGATCAATAGCAATCAGCCCCAGCATTTT. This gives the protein CASTPTGRINSNQPQHF.

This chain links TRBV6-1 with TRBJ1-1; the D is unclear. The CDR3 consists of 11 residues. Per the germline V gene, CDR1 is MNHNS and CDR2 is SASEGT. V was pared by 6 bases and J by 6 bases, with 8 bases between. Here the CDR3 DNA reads TGTGCCAGCAGGGAGCGCCCTGAAGCTTTCTTT. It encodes CASRERPEAFF.